One and the same sample provided the 2 T cell receptor beta chains below, sequenced in a study of beta chain features in type 1 diabetes. Broader study findings: There was a moderate but significant shortening of TCRB CDR3s in all four CD4+ subsets of Type 1 diabetes patients.

No antigen has been assigned to these receptors. What was sequenced were expressed TCRB transcripts, since all of the isolated RNA had been reverse transcribed. Produced via immunoSEQ multiplex PCR; TCRdb's table is partial and in-frame only. The data contain hundreds of thousands of clones, 7% to 10% of them singletons. The specimen sequenced was central memory CD4+ T cells from blood. The receptors here all came from a man aged 25-40 years with type 1 diabetes.

V and J are TRBV10-3 and TRBJ2-3; 10 nucleotides match TRBD2. Germline CDR1 is ENHRY and CDR2 is SYGVKD. The CDR3 length is 15 residues. V lost 4 bases, J lost 3 bases, and 4 bases stayed unmatched. The CDR3 DNA reads TGTGCCATCAGTGCGGCTAGCGGGGGTACAGATACGCAGTATTTT. Translation gives CAISAASGGTDTQYF.

This clone was detected a few times. The CDR3 DNA is TGTGCAAGTCGCTTAAGTACGGTCACTACCTACGAGCAGTACTTC. This gives the protein CASRLSTVTTYEQYF. The chain employs TRBV12-2 and TRBJ2-7; TRBD2, as called in the table, went unchecked against the DNA. TRBV12-2 is labeled a pseudogene. This CDR3 is 15 amino acids long.